Listed here is a single T cell receptor (beta chain). Its antigen is still unknown. Target depth was 1 in 200,000 to 1 in 1 million T cells, about 10x per clonotype. The assay was immunoSEQ multiplex PCR, and TCRdb's table has in-frame clones only and misses some. The repertoire holds about 150,000 clones, with approximately 80% as singletons. The CDR3 is 13 residues long. V was trimmed by 5 bases and J by 3 bases, leaving 11 bases between them. CDR1 and CDR2 (germline): GTSNPN, SVGIG (reference sequence). These data are taken from a study of cytotoxic CD8 clonotypes in ibrutinib-treated CLL. The wider study: Productive templates per sample averaged 255,043; productive rearrangements, more than 75,000.

Whole-study findings and limits: Patients had baseline clonality above age-matched healthy donors, and this clonality moved with circulating CD8+ T-cell counts. Public clonotypes were rare and shrank or held steady on treatment.

The V and J genes are TRBV30 and TRBJ1-3, with D possibly TRBD1 on 6 matching bases. This sequence was found in a human donor with chronic lymphocytic leukemia. Sequenced material: PBMCs, taken after 24 months of ibrutinib treatment. The CDR3 spells CAWAGTLGNTIYF. In DNA form, the CDR3 reads TGTGCCTGGGCGGGGACACTTGGAAACACCATATATTTT.